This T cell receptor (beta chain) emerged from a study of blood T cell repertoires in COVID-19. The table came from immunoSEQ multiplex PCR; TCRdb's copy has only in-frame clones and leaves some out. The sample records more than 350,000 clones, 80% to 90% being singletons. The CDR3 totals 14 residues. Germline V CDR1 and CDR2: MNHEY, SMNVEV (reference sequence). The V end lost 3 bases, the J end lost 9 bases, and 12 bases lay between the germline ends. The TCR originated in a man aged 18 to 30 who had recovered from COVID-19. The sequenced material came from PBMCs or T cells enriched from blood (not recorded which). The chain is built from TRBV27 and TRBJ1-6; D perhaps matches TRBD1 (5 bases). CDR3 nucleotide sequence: TGTGCCAGCAGTTTGGAGGGGCCGGGTTCACCCCTCCACTTT. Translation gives CASSLEGPGSPLHF.